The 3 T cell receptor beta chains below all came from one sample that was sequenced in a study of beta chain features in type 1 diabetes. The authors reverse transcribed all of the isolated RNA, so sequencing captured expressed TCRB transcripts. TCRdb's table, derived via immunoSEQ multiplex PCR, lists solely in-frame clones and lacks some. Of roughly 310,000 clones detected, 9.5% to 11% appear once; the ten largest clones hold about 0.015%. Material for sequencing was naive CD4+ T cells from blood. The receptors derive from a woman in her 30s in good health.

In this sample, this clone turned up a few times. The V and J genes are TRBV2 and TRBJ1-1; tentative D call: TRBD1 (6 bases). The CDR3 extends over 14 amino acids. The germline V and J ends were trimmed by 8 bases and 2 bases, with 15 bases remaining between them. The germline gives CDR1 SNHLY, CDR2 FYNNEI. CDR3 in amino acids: CASYKDSPNTEAFF. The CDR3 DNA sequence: TGTGCCAGCTACAAGGACAGTCCAAACACTGAAGCTTTCTTT.

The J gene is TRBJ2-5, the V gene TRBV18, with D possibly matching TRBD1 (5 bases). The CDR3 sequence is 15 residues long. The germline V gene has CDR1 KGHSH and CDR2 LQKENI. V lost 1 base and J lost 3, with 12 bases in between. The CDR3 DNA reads TGTGCCAGCTCACCACTTGGGGCGTTGAAAGAGACCCAGTACTTC. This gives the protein CASSPLGALKETQYF.

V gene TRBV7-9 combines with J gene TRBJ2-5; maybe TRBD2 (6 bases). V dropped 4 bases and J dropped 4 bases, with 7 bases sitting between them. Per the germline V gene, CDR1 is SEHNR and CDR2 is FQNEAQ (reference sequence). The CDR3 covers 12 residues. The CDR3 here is CASSSGGETQYF. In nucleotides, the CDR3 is TGTGCCAGCAGCTCCGGGGGAGAGACCCAGTACTTC.